The 10 T cell receptor beta chains reported below all come from one sample, sequenced in a study of CD8+ T cells in alopecia areata. The treatment denotes: oral pan-JAK inhibitor, 5-10 mg twice daily. The sequencing template was cDNA reverse transcribed from extracted RNA. The repertoire was sequenced with immunoSEQ multiplex PCR; TCRdb's copy has only in-frame clones and lacks some. The sample includes about 200,000 clones, about two fifths of them seen just once. The sequencing used CD4+ T cells sorted from blood, collected at roughly week 30, from a patient treated with tofacitinib. Source of these receptors: a human donor with alopecia areata.

DNA of the CDR3: TGTGCCAGCTCTAAAGGGACAGGGGGCACTTCCAATAATTCACCCCTCCACTTT. This translates into CASSKGTGGTSNNSPLHF. The chain recombines TRBV6-4 with TRBJ1-6, with 12 bases identical to TRBD1. The CDR3 length is 18 residues. CDR1 and CDR2 (germline): MRHNA, SNTAGT. V was pared by 8 bases and J by 5 bases, with 13 bases of the junction left unmatched.

The rearrangement joins TRBV4-1 to TRBJ2-5; D is uncertain. There are 13 residues in the CDR3. Per germline, CDR1 MGHRA and CDR2 YSYEKL. Trimming cost V 0 bases and J 5 bases, with 7 bases left between them. CDR3 DNA: TGCGCCAGCAGCCAAGATTGGATGGAGACCCAGTACTTC. This codes for CASSQDWMETQYF.

In this sample, this clone turned up once. The gene calls are TRBV11-2 and TRBJ2-3; 9 bases fit TRBD2. Per germline, CDR1 SGHAT and CDR2 FQNNGV. V lost 6 bases to trimming and J lost 2 bases; unmatched junction nucleotides: 3. The CDR3 has 14 amino acids. CDR3 DNA sequence: TGTGCCAGCAGGAAGCGGGGGGTCACAGATACGCAGTATTTT. Amino acid sequence: CASRKRGVTDTQYF.

This rearrangement joins TRBV29-1 to TRBJ2-2; TRBD1 matches 7 bases. From germline, CDR1 is SQVTM and CDR2 ANQGSEA. CDR3 length: 16 residues. Unmatched junction bases numbered 12, after V lost 4 bases and J lost 4 bases. The CDR3 reads CSVVPPGGEGTGELFF. In DNA, the CDR3 is TGCAGCGTTGTACCCCCAGGGGGAGAGGGCACCGGGGAGCTGTTTTTT.

The rearrangement joins TRBV2 to TRBJ2-1, with 11 bases fitting TRBD2. CDR1 is SNHLY, CDR2 FYNNEI, per germline. The CDR3 runs to 14 residues. V lost 4 bases to trimming and J lost 6 bases; unmatched junction nucleotides: 2. This CDR3 reads CASSAGTSGNEQFF. DNA of the CDR3: TGTGCCAGCAGTGCCGGGACTAGCGGCAATGAGCAGTTCTTC.

Of note for this clone: This sample includes further DNA sequences coding for the same CDR3. The gene calls are TRBV30 and TRBJ1-3; possible D gene TRBD1, 5 bases. CDR1 is GTSNPN, CDR2 SVGIG, per germline (reference sequence). The CDR3 has 15 amino acids. Trimming removed 3 bases from V and 0 bases from J, with 12 bases in between. The CDR3 DNA reads as TGTGCCTGGAGCGGGGGACGTATCTCTGGAAACACCATATATTTT. It specifies CAWSGGRISGNTIYF.

The V call is TRBV10-2, the J call TRBJ1-5; the match to TRBD1 covers 7 bases. Unmatched junction bases numbered 6, after V lost 4 bases and J lost 6 bases. Germline CDR1 is WSHSY and CDR2 is SAAADI. The CDR3 contains 14 residues. CDR3 residues: CASSALGGSQPQHF. In nucleotides, the CDR3 is TGCGCCAGCAGTGCGTTAGGGGGCTCTCAGCCCCAGCATTTT.

This chain joins TRBV29-1 and TRBJ2-1; 8 positions match TRBD2. The CDR3 consists of 15 residues. Per germline, CDR1 SQVTM and CDR2 ANQGSEA. V shed 6 bases and J 2 bases; nucleotides not matched to a gene: 9. The CDR3, as DNA: TGCAGCGTCTCCTTTTTACTAGCGGCCTACAATGAGCAGTTCTTC. Encoded protein: CSVSFLLAAYNEQFF.

This clone was detected only a few times. The rearrangement joins TRBV7-9 to TRBJ2-2, with 7 bases fitting TRBD1. The V gene's germline CDR1 is SEHNR and CDR2 FQNEAQ (reference sequence). After removal of 6 bases from V and 7 bases from J, the junction contained 8 bases not matched to a gene. The CDR3 totals 14 residues. The CDR3 region is CASRAQGNLGELFF. The DNA of the CDR3 is TGTGCCAGCAGAGCACAGGGGAATCTCGGGGAGCTGTTTTTT.

The chain carries TRBV13 and TRBJ1-5; D is undetermined. The CDR3 runs to 13 residues. V lost 3 bases and J 1 base, leaving 4 bases between the germline ends. The V gene's germline CDR1 is PRHDT and CDR2 FYEKMQ (reference sequence). The DNA for the CDR3 is TGTGCCAGCAGCTTCGGCAGCAATCAGCCCCAGCATTTT. It codes for CASSFGSNQPQHF.